The 17 T cell receptor beta chains below all came from one sample that was sequenced in a study of T cell clonotyping in hematopoietic cell transplantation. The repertoire was sequenced with immunoSEQ multiplex PCR; TCRdb's copy has only in-frame clones and lacks some. The table lists about 27,000 clones, roughly 95% of them singletons. Material: peripheral blood mononuclear cells. These receptors were collected from a man in his fifties in good health. Some clones in this sample may be carry-over from other donors' samples.

This sequence joins TRBV6-5 and TRBJ2-7; 8 nucleotides line up with TRBD1. This CDR3 comprises 12 residues. Trimming took 6 bases from V and 7 from J; bases not matched to a gene: 5. Germline V gene sequence: CDR1 MNHEY, CDR2 SVGAGI. The CDR3 loop is CASRSTGGEQYF. The CDR3 DNA reads as TGTGCCAGCAGGAGTACAGGGGGTGAGCAGTACTTC.

The rearrangement uses TRBV6-5 and TRBJ1-2, with a tentative D call TRBD1 (6 bases). CDR3 size: 15 residues. Between the trimmed V and J ends, which lost 0 bases and 1 base, there was a span of 9 bases. Germline CDR1 MNHEY, CDR2 SVGAGI. As DNA, the CDR3 is TGTGCCAGCAGTTACTCACCGGGACATAACTATGGCTACACCTTC. Translation gives CASSYSPGHNYGYTF.

The chain combines TRBV15 with TRBJ2-2; TRBD1 is a possible D gene (6 bases). The CDR3 totals 13 residues. V lost 9 bases and J 5 bases, leaving 13 bases between the germline ends. The V gene's germline CDR1 is LNHNV and CDR2 YYDKDF (reference sequence). CDR3 protein: CATGQRWTGELFF. The DNA of the CDR3 is TGTGCCACGGGACAAAGGTGGACCGGGGAGCTGTTTTTT.

This chain links TRBV27 with TRBJ2-5; 13 positions agree with TRBD2. V was clipped by 6 bases and J by 2 bases; unmatched bases: 3. The CDR3 spans 15 residues. Germline V gene data show CDR1 as MNHEY and CDR2 as SMNVEV (reference sequence). CDR3 sequence reads: CASSQLAGGQETQYF. The CDR3 DNA follows: TGTGCCAGCAGCCAACTAGCGGGGGGGCAAGAGACCCAGTACTTC.

The chain combines TRBV9 with TRBJ1-2; tentatively, D is TRBD1 (6 bases). The ends were cut back, 2 bases at V and 7 bases at J, with 18 bases in the middle. The germline V gene encodes CDR1 SGDLS and CDR2 YYNGEE. The CDR3 length is 15 residues. CDR3 region: CASSVVTGGGAGYTF. CDR3 coding DNA: TGTGCCAGCAGCGTCGTGACTGGTGGGGGGGCTGGCTACACCTTC.

This rearrangement joins TRBV6-4 to TRBJ2-2; D is perhaps TRBD1 (6 bases). The CDR3 length is 16 residues. V gave up 0 bases and J gave up 6 bases, with 14 bases separating them. Germline values: CDR1 MRHNA, CDR2 SNTAGT. The CDR3 loop is CASSDSSQGFAGELFF. The CDR3, as DNA: TGTGCCAGCAGTGACTCGTCACAGGGCTTTGCCGGGGAGCTGTTTTTT.

The rearrangement links TRBV4-3 to TRBJ1-5; no clear D gene. The CDR3 extends over 15 amino acids. Germline CDR1 reads LGHNA; CDR2 reads YSLEER. The V end lost 4 bases, the J end lost 3 bases, and 13 bases lay between the germline ends. In nucleotides, the CDR3 is TGCGCCAGCAGCCTAAATGCGGGGATCAATCAGCCCCAGCATTTT. Protein: CASSLNAGINQPQHF.

This chain links TRBV28 with TRBJ1-6, with D perhaps TRBD1 (5 bases). The ends were cut back, 5 bases at V and 10 bases at J, with 18 bases in the middle. Germline loops: CDR1 MDHEN, CDR2 SYDVKM. The CDR3 is 15 residues long. CDR3 DNA sequence: TGTGCCAGCAGTCCCCAAGGGGCTGGTTTGTCACCCCTCCACTTT. Protein: CASSPQGAGLSPLHF.

This chain links TRBV7-2 with TRBJ1-2, with TRBD1 matching over 7 bases. Germline trimming cut 0 bases from V and 3 bases from J; bases unmatched to any gene: 13. The CDR3 is made up of 18 amino acids. CDR1 is SGHTA, CDR2 FQGNSA, per germline. Here the CDR3 DNA reads TGTGCCAGCAGCTTAGCGCTAGAGACAGGGTATTTGGACTATGGCTACACCTTC. Its translation: CASSLALETGYLDYGYTF. Combining the CDR3 with reference TRBV7-2 and TRBJ1-2 gives the whole variable domain GAGVSQSPSNKVTEKGKDVELRCDPISGHTALYWYRQSLGQGLEFLIYFQGNSAPDKSGLPSDRFSAERTGGSVSTLTIQRTQQEDSAVYLCASSLALETGYLDYGYTFGSGTRLTVV.

V usage is TRBV9 and J usage is TRBJ1-2, with D hard to call. Trimming shortened V by 1 base and J by 5 bases, and 15 bases separated the two germline ends. The CDR3 is 15 residues long. CDR1 SGDLS and CDR2 YYNGEE come from the germline V gene. CDR3 bases: TGTGCCAGCAGCGTATCTGAAGGAGGTATTTATGGCTACACCTTC. Amino acids: CASSVSEGGIYGYTF. Supplemented by reference TRBV9 and TRBJ1-2, the full variable domain reads DSGVTQTPKHLITATGQRVTLRCSPRSGDLSVYWYQQSLDQGLQFLIQYYNGEERAKGNILERFSAQQFPDLHSELNLSSLELGDSALYFCASSVSEGGIYGYTFGSGTRLTVV.

The chain uses TRBV6-6 and TRBJ2-7; D perhaps matches TRBD1 (5 bases). The germline gives CDR1 MNHNY, CDR2 SVGAGI (reference sequence). CDR3 size: 16 residues. Between the trimmed V and J ends, which lost 2 bases and 0 bases, there was a span of 14 bases. The CDR3 loop is CASSYTTGSLSYEQYF. Written as DNA, the CDR3 is TGTGCCAGCAGTTACACTACAGGATCCCTCTCCTACGAGCAGTACTTC.

This chain connects TRBV6-5 to TRBJ1-1; TRBD1 might be the D (5 bases). The CDR3 is made up of 15 amino acids. V gave up 4 bases and J gave up 1 base, with 13 bases separating them. Germline V gene lookup returns CDR1 MNHEY and CDR2 SVGAGI. DNA of the CDR3: TGTGCCAGCAGTTCTTGGGGCCGTTCGAACACTGAAGCTTTCTTT. It codes for CASSSWGRSNTEAFF.

The chain combines TRBV29-1 with TRBJ1-2; a possible D gene is TRBD1 (5 bases). Per the germline V gene, CDR1 is SQVTM and CDR2 is ANQGSEA. Trimming shortened V by 4 bases and J by 4 bases, and 19 bases separated the two germline ends. CDR3 length equals 15 residues. CDR3 residues: CSVGVLGGPGYGYTF. Here the CDR3 DNA reads TGCAGCGTTGGAGTCTTGGGGGGACCCGGCTATGGCTACACCTTC.

J is TRBJ1-3 and V is TRBV28; perhaps TRBD1 as D (5 bases). V was pared by 7 bases and J by 3 bases, with 16 bases between. The V gene's germline CDR1 is MDHEN and CDR2 SYDVKM. This CDR3 comprises 15 residues. The CDR3 sequence: CASTEGRGYGNTIYF. CDR3 sequence (DNA): TGTGCCAGCACCGAGGGTCGGGGGTATGGAAACACCATATATTTT.

The V gene is TRBV6-5, the J gene TRBJ1-1; TRBD1 aligns across 8 bases. The CDR3 is 13 amino acids. Germline loops: CDR1 MNHEY, CDR2 SVGAGI. V was clipped by 7 bases and J by 1 base; unmatched bases: 2. The CDR3 DNA follows: TGTGCCAGCACCGACAGGGGGAACACTGAAGCTTTCTTT. It yields the protein CASTDRGNTEAFF.

The chain joins TRBV7-9 to TRBJ2-7; no reliable D call. This CDR3 is built from 15 residues. CDR1 SEHNR and CDR2 FQNEAQ come from the germline V gene (reference sequence). The V end lost 7 bases, the J end lost 5 bases, and 21 bases lay between the germline ends. The CDR3, as DNA: TGTGCCAGCAACCACAAACTGGGCGCCCAGGACGAGCAGTACTTC. Translated, it gives CASNHKLGAQDEQYF.

This sequence joins TRBV14 and TRBJ1-1; D remains unclear. The CDR3 spans 14 residues. Germline V gives CDR1 SGHDN, CDR2 FVKESK. Trimming pared 0 bases from V and 1 base from J, leaving 6 bases between. The CDR3 bases are TGTGCCAGCAGCCAAGAAGTGACGAACACTGAAGCTTTCTTT. Translation: CASSQEVTNTEAFF.